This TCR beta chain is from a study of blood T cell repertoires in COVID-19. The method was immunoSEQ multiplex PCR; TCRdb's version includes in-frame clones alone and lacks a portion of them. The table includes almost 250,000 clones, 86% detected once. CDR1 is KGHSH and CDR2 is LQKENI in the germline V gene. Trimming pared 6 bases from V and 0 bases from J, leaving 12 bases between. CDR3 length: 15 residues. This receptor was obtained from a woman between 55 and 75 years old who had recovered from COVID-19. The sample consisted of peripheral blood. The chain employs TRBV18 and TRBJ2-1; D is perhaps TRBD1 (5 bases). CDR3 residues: CASSPRVRSYNEQFF. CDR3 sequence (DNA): TGTGCCAGCTCCCCCAGGGTTCGCTCCTACAATGAGCAGTTCTTC.